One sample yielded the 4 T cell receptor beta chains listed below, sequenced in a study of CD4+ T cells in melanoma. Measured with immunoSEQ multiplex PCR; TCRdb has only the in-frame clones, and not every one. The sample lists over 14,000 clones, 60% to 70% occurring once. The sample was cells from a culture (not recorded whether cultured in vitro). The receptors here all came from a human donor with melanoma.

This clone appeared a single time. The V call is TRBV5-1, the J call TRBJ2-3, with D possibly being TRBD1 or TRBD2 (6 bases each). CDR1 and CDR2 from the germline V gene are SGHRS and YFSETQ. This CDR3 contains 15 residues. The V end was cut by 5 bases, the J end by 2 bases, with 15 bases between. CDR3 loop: CASSSASGATDTQYF. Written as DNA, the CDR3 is TGCGCCAGCAGTTCCGCCTCGGGGGCCACAGATACGCAGTATTTT.

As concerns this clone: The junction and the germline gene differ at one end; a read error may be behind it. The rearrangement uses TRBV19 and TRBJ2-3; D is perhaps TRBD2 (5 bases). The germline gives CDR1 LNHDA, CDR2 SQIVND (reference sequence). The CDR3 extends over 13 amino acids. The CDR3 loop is CASKLSSRDTQYF. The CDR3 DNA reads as TGTGCCAGTAAGCTGTCTAGCAGAGATACGCAGTATTTT.

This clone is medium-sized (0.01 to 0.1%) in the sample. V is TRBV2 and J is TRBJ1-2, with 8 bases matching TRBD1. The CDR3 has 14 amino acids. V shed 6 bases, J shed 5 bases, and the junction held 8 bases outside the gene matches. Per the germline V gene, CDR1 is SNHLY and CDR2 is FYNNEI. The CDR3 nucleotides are TGTGCCAGCAGGGGACAGGTAGTGTGGTATGGCTACACCTTC. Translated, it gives CASRGQVVWYGYTF.

This CDR3 is CASSPAGTESGYTF. CDR3 DNA sequence: TGTGCCAGCAGCCCTGCCGGGACCGAGAGTGGCTACACCTTC. The V gene is TRBV7-9, the J gene TRBJ1-2; weak D call: TRBD1 (5 bases). With 5 bases removed from V and 7 bases from J, the gap between germline ends came to 17 bases. Germline CDR1 is SEHNR and CDR2 is FQNEAQ (reference sequence). CDR3 size: 14 residues.